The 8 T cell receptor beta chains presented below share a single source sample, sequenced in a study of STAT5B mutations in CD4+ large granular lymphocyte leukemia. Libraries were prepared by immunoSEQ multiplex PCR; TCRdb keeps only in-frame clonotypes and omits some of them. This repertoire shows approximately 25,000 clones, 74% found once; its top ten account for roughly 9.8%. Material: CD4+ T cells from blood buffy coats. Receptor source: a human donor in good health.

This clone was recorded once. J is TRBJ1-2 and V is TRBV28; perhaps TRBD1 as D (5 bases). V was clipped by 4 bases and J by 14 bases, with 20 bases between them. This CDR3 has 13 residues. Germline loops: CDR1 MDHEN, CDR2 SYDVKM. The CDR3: CASSWGIEAPGTF. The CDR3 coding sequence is TGTGCCAGCAGTTGGGGGATCGAGGCCCCTGGTACCTTC.

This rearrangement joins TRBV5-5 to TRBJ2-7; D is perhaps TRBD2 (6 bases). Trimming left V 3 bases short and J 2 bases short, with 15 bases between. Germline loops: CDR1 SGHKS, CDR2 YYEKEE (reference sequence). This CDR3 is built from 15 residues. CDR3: CASSSPGTQTYEQYF. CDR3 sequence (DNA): TGTGCCAGCAGCTCGCCCGGGACTCAAACCTACGAGCAGTACTTC.

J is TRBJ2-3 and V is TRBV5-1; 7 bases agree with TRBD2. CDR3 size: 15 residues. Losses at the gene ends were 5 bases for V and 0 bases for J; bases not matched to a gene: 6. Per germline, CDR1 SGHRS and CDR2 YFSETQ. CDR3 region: CASRPGGSSTDTQYF. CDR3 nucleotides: TGCGCCAGCAGGCCGGGGGGTTCTAGCACAGATACGCAGTATTTT.

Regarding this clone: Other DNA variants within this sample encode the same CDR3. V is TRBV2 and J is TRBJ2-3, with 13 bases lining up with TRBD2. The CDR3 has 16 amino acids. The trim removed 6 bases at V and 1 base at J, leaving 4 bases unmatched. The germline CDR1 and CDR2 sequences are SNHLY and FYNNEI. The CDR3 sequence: CASSAGLAGGTDTQYF. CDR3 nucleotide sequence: TGTGCCAGCAGCGCAGGACTAGCGGGAGGCACAGATACGCAGTATTTT.

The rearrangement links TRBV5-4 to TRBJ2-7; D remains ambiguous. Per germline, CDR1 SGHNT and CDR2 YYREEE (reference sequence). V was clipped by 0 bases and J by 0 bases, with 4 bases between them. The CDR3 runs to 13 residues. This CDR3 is CASSLAFSYEQYF. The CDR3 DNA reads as TGTGCCAGCAGCTTGGCCTTCTCCTACGAGCAGTACTTC.

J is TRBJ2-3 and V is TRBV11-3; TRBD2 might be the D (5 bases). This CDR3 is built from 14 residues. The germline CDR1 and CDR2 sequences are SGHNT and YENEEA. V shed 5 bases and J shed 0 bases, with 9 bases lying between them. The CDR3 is CASSARGSTDTQYF. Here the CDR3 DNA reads TGTGCCAGCAGCGCGAGAGGGAGCACAGATACGCAGTATTTT.

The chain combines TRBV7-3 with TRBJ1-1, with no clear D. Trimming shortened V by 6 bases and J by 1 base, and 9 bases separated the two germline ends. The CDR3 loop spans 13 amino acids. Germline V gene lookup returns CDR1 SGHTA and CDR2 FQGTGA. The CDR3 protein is CASSRVGNTEAFF. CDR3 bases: TGTGCCAGCAGTCGGGTTGGGAACACTGAAGCTTTCTTT.

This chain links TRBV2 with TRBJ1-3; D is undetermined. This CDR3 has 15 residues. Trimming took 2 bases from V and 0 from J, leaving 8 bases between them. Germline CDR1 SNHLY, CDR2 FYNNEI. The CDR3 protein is CASSERRNSGNTIYF. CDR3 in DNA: TGTGCCAGCAGTGAACGACGGAACTCTGGAAACACCATATATTTT.